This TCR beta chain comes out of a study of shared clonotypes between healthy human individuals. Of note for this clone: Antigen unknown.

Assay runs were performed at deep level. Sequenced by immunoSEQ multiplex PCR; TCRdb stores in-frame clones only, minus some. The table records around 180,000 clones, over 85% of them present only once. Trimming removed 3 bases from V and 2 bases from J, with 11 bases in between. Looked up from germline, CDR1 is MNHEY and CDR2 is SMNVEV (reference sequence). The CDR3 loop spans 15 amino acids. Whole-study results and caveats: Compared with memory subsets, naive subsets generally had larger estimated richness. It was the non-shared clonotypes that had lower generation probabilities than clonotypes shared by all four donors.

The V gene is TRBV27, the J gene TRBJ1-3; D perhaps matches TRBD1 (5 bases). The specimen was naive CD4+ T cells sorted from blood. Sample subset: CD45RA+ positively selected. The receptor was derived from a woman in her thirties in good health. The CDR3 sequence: CASSLLGGAGNTIYF. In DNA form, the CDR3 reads TGTGCCAGCAGTTTGTTGGGGGGTGCTGGAAACACCATATATTTT.